The 11 T cell receptor beta chains presented below share a single source sample, sequenced in a study of T cell responses to AZD1222 COVID-19 vaccine. Profiled with immunoSEQ multiplex PCR; TCRdb holds only in-frame clones, not every one. This table has 25,000 to 30,000 clones, about nine tenths appearing once. The sample here was peripheral blood, taken on day 0 of AZD1222 vaccination. The receptors were gathered from an adult in good health.

This chain connects TRBV30 to TRBJ1-5; 8 nucleotides line up with TRBD1. From germline, CDR1 is GTSNPN and CDR2 SVGIG (reference sequence). With 1 base clipped from V and 5 bases from J, the junction kept 7 bases outside the gene matches. The CDR3 has 15 amino acids. This CDR3 is CAWSGGRGQDQPQHF. For the CDR3, the DNA is TGTGCCTGGAGTGGGGGCAGGGGGCAGGATCAGCCCCAGCATTTT.

The gene calls are TRBV5-4 and TRBJ1-2; a weak D match, TRBD1 (5 bases). CDR1 SGHNT and CDR2 YYREEE come from the germline V gene (reference sequence). This CDR3 has 13 residues. V lost 4 bases and J lost 8, with 15 bases in between. In DNA, the CDR3 is TGTGCCAGCAGCAATCCGGGACTAGGAGGCTACACCTTC. This encodes CASSNPGLGGYTF. The entire variable domain, with the rest obtained from reference TRBV5-4 and TRBJ1-2, is as follows: ETGVTQSPTHLIKTRGQQVTLRCSSQSGHNTVSWYQQALGQGPQFIFQYYREEENGRGNFPPRFSGLQFPNYSSELNVNALELDDSALYLCASSNPGLGGYTFGSGTRLTVV.

In nucleotides, the CDR3 is TGTGCCAGCAGACGAGCTGGGAATGAGCAGTTCTTC. Encoded protein: CASRRAGNEQFF. The chain recombines TRBV3-1 (or the pseudogene TRBV3-2) with TRBJ2-1, with D uncertain. The CDR3 runs 12 residues. Deletions cut 6 bases from V and 7 bases from J, with 10 bases between. CDR1 and CDR2 (germline): LGHDT, YNNKEL (reference sequence).

CDR3 nucleotides: TGTGCCACCAGTGATTCCGGGGACCCTAATGAAAAACTGTTTTTT. Translation: CATSDSGDPNEKLFF. V and J are TRBV24-1 and TRBJ1-4; TRBD1 might be the D (5 bases). Germline V gene sequence: CDR1 KGHDR, CDR2 SFDVKD. CDR3 length: 15 amino acids. Trimming shortened V by 2 bases and J by 3 bases, and 9 bases separated the two germline ends.

This chain connects TRBV18 to TRBJ2-3; D remains ambiguous. Trimming removed 1 base from V and 8 bases from J, with 7 bases in between. Germline CDR1 is KGHSH and CDR2 is LQKENI. The CDR3 has 12 amino acids. The DNA for the CDR3 is TGTGCCAGCTCACCACTGGAAAGTACGCAGTATTTT. It translates to CASSPLESTQYF.

The V and J genes are TRBV7-2 and TRBJ2-7; weak D call: TRBD1 (6 bases). V gave up 3 bases and J gave up 6 bases, with 15 bases separating them. This CDR3 spans 14 amino acids. Germline assignment: CDR1 SGHTA and CDR2 FQGNSA. The CDR3 spells CASSFPGQIIEQYF. As DNA, the CDR3 is TGTGCCAGCAGCTTCCCCGGACAGATTATCGAGCAGTACTTC.

V usage is TRBV29-1 and J usage is TRBJ2-1, with 9 bases fitting TRBD2. The V segment lost 6 bases and the J segment 4 bases; nucleotides outside the gene matches: 1. The CDR3 contains 12 residues. Germline loops: CDR1 SQVTM, CDR2 ANQGSEA. The chain's CDR3 is CSVLAGYNEQFF. CDR3 nucleotides: TGCAGCGTCCTAGCGGGATACAATGAGCAGTTCTTC.

This clone was detected only a few times. The genes are TRBV19 and TRBJ2-7, with D perhaps TRBD1 (6 bases). Per germline, CDR1 LNHDA and CDR2 SQIVND (reference sequence). The CDR3 extends over 15 amino acids. V lost 4 bases to trimming and J lost 6 bases, with 19 bases between them. CDR3 nucleotide sequence: TGTGCCAGTAGTAACAGGGTAGAATCTCTTCGCGAGCAGTACTTC. The encoded protein is CASSNRVESLREQYF.

V gene TRBV5-5 combines with J gene TRBJ2-7, with 7 bases lining up with TRBD2. The CDR3 loop spans 14 amino acids. J was trimmed by 3 bases and V by 1 base; bases with no gene match: 4. The germline gives CDR1 SGHKS, CDR2 YYEKEE (reference sequence). Here the CDR3 DNA reads TGTGCCAGCAGCTTGAGCGGGGCGGGCTACGAGCAGTACTTC. It codes for CASSLSGAGYEQYF.

The chain uses TRBV5-1 and TRBJ1-1; 12 bases match TRBD1. J gave up 4 bases and V 4 bases, and 5 bases lay outside the gene matches. This CDR3 comprises 15 residues. Germline V gives CDR1 SGHRS, CDR2 YFSETQ. In DNA form, the CDR3 reads TGCGCCAGCAGCACCGGGACAGGGGGCATCACTGAAGCTTTCTTT. It yields the protein CASSTGTGGITEAFF. The whole variable domain, remainder taken from reference TRBV5-1 and TRBJ1-1, is KAGVTQTPRYLIKTRGQQVTLSCSPISGHRSVSWYQQTPGQGLQFLFEYFSETQRNKGNFPGRFSGRQFSNSRSEMNVSTLELGDSALYLCASSTGTGGITEAFFGQGTRLTVV.

This chain connects TRBV5-1 to TRBJ2-7, with unresolved D. CDR3 size: 13 residues. V was clipped by 1 base and J by 5 bases, with 10 bases between them. Germline CDR1 reads SGHRS; CDR2 reads YFSETQ. In DNA form, the CDR3 reads TGCGCCAGCAGCTTGACGGTAGAAGACGAGCAGTACTTC. Protein: CASSLTVEDEQYF.